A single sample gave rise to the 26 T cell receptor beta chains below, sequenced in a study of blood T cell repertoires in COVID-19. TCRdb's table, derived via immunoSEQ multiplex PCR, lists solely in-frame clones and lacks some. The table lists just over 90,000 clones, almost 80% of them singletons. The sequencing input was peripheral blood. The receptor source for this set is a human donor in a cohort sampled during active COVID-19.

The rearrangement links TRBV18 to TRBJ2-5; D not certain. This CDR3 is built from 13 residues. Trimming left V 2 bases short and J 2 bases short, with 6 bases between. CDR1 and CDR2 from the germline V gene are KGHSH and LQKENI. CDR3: CASSPGLQETQYF. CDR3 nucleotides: TGTGCCAGCTCACCAGGGCTACAAGAGACCCAGTACTTC.

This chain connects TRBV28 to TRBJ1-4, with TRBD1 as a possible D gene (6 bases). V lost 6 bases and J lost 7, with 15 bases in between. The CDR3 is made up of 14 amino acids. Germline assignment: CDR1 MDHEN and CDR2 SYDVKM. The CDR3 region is CASRQQGFGEKLFF. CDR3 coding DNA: TGTGCCAGCAGGCAACAGGGTTTCGGTGAAAAACTGTTTTTT.

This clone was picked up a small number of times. CDR3 DNA: TGTGCCAGTAGTACGTCAAGAGACTATGGCTACACCTTC. The encoded protein is CASSTSRDYGYTF. The chain employs TRBV19 and TRBJ1-2; unclear D gene. Trimming left V 4 bases short and J 3 bases short, with 9 bases between. This CDR3 has 13 amino acids. Germline CDR1 is LNHDA and CDR2 is SQIVND (reference sequence).

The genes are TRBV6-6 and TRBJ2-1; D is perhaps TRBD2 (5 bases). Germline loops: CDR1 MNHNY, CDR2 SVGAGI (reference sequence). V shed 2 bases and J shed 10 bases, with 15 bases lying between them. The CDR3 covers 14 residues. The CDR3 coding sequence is TGTGCCAGCAGTTACACGAGCGGTAGCAACGAGCAGTTCTTC. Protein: CASSYTSGSNEQFF.

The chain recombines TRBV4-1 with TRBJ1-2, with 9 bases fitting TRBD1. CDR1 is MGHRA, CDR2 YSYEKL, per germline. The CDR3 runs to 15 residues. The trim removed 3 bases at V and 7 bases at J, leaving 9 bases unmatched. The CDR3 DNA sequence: TGCGCCAGCAGCCAGCCAACCGGGACAGGGTTTGGCTACACCTTC. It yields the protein CASSQPTGTGFGYTF.

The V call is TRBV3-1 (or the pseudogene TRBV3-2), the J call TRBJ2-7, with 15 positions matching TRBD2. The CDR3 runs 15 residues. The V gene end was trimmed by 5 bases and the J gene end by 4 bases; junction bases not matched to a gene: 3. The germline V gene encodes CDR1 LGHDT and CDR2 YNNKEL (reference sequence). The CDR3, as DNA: TGTGCCAGCAGCACCGGACTAGCGGGAGGGTACGAGCAGTACTTC. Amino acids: CASSTGLAGGYEQYF.

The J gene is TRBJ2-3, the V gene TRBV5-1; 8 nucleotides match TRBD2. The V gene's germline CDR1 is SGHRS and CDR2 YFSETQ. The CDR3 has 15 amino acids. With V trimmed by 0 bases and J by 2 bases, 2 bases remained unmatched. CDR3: CASSLVAGITDTQYF. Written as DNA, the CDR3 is TGCGCCAGCAGCTTGGTAGCGGGAATCACAGATACGCAGTATTTT. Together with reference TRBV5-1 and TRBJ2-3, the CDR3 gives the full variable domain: KAGVTQTPRYLIKTRGQQVTLSCSPISGHRSVSWYQQTPGQGLQFLFEYFSETQRNKGNFPGRFSGRQFSNSRSEMNVSTLELGDSALYLCASSLVAGITDTQYFGPGTRLTVL.

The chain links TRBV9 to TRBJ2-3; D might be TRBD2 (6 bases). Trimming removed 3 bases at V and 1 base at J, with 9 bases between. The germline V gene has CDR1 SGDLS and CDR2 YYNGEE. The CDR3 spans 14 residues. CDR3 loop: CASSGGGGTDTQYF. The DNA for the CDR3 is TGTGCCAGCAGCGGCGGAGGGGGCACAGATACGCAGTATTTT.

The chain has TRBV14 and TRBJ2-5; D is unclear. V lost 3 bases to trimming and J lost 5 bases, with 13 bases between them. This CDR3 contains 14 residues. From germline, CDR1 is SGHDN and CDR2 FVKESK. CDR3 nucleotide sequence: TGTGCCAGCAGCCAGAATGCGGAAAGGGAGACCCAGTACTTC. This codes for CASSQNAERETQYF.

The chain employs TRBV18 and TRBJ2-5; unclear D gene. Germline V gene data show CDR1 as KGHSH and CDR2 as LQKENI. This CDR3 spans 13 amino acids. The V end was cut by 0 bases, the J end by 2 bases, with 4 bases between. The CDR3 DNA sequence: TGTGCCAGCTCACCACCAACTCAAGAGACCCAGTACTTC. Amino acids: CASSPPTQETQYF.

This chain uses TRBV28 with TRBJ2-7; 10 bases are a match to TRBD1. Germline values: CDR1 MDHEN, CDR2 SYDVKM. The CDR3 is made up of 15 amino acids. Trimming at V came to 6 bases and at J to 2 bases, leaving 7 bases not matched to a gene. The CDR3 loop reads CASRSFGTGAYEQYF. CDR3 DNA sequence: TGTGCCAGCAGATCTTTCGGGACAGGGGCCTACGAGCAGTACTTC.

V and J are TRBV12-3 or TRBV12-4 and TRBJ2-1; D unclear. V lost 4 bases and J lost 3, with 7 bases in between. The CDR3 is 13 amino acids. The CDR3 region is CASSSQIYNEQFF. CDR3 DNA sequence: TGTGCCAGCAGTTCCCAGATCTACAATGAGCAGTTCTTC.

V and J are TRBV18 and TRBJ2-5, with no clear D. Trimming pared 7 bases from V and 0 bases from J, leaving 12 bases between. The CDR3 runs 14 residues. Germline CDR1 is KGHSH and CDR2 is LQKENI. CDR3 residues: CASCNGPNQETQYF. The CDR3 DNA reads TGTGCCAGCTGTAACGGTCCCAACCAAGAGACCCAGTACTTC.

The CDR3 region has the DNA TGTGCCAGCTCACCTGACAGTGAAGCTTTCTTT. It yields the protein CASSPDSEAFF. This chain links TRBV18 with TRBJ1-1; tentatively, D is TRBD1 (5 bases). CDR3 length equals 11 residues. Trimming pared 3 bases from V and 7 bases from J, leaving 6 bases between. Per germline, CDR1 KGHSH and CDR2 LQKENI.

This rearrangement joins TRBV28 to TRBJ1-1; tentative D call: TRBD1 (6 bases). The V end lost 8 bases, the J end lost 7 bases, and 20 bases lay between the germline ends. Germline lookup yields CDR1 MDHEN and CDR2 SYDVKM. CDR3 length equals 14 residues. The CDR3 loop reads CASLRDKAPFEAFF. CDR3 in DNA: TGTGCCAGCCTCCGGGACAAGGCACCGTTTGAAGCTTTCTTT.

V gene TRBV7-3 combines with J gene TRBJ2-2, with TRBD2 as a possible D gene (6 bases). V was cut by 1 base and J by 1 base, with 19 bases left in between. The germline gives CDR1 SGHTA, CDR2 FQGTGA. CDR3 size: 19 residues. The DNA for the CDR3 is TGTGCCAGCAGCTTAAGGCAGGGAGGCGTTGGTGGGAACACCGGGGAGCTGTTTTTT. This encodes CASSLRQGGVGGNTGELFF.

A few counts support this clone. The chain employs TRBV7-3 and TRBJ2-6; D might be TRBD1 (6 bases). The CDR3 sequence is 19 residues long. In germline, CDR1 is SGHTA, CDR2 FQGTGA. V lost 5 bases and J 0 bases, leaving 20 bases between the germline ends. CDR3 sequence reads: CASSATSGDWSSGANVLTF. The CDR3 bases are TGTGCCAGCAGCGCCACTTCAGGGGATTGGAGCTCTGGGGCCAACGTCCTGACTTTC.

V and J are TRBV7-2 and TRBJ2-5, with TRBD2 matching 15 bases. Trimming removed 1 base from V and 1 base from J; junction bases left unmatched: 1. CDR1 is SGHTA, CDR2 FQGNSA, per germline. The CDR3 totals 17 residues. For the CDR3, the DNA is TGTGCCAGCAGCTTAGGGGGACTAGCGGGGGGCCAAGAGACCCAGTACTTC. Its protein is CASSLGGLAGGQETQYF.

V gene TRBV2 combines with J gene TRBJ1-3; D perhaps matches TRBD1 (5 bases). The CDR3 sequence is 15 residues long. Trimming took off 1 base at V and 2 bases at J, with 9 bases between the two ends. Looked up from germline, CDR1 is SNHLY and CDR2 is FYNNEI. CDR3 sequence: CASSEVSGPGNTIYF. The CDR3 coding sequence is TGTGCCAGCAGTGAAGTCTCAGGGCCTGGAAACACCATATATTTT.

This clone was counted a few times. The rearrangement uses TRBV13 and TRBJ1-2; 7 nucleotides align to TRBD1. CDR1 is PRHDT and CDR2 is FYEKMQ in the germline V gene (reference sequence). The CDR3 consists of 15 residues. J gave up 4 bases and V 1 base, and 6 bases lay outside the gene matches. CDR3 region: CASSLEGGVSYGYTF. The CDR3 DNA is TGTGCCAGCAGCTTAGAAGGGGGCGTTAGCTATGGCTACACCTTC.

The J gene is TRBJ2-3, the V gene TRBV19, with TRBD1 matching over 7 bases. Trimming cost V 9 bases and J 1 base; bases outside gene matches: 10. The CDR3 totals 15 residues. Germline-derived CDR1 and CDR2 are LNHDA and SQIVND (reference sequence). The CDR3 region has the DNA TGTGCCAGCAGAGCACAGGGGTTCGGCACAGATACGCAGTATTTT. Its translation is CASRAQGFGTDTQYF.

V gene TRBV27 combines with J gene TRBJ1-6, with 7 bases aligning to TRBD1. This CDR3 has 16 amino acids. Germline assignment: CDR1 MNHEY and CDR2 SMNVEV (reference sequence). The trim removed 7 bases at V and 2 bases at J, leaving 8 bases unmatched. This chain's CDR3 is CASKLWQGAYNSPLHF. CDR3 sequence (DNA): TGTGCCAGCAAATTGTGGCAGGGGGCCTATAATTCACCCCTCCACTTT.

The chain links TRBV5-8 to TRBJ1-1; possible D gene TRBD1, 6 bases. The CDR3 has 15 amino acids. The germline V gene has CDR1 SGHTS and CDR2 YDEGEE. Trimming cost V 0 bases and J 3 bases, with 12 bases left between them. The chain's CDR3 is CASSLEGDTDTEAFF. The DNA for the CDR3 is TGTGCCAGCAGCTTGGAGGGGGACACTGACACTGAAGCTTTCTTT. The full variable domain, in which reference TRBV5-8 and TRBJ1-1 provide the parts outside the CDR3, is EAGVTQSPTHLIKTRGQQATLRCSPISGHTSVYWYQQALGLGLQFLLWYDEGEERNRGNFPPRFSGRQFPNYSSELNVNALELEDSALYLCASSLEGDTDTEAFFGQGTRLTVV.

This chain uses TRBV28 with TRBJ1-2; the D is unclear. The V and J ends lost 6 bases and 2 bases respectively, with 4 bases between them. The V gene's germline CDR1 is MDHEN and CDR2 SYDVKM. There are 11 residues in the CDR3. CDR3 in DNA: TGTGCCAGCAGACACAACTATGGCTACACCTTC. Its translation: CASRHNYGYTF.

CDR3 amino acids: CASMMGGRAETQYF. DNA of the CDR3: TGTGCCAGCATGATGGGGGGACGAGCGGAGACCCAGTACTTC. The chain uses TRBV6-6 and TRBJ2-5; a weak D match, TRBD2 (6 bases). Trimming pared 7 bases from V and 5 bases from J, leaving 17 bases between. Germline V gives CDR1 MNHNY, CDR2 SVGAGI (reference sequence). The CDR3 totals 14 residues.

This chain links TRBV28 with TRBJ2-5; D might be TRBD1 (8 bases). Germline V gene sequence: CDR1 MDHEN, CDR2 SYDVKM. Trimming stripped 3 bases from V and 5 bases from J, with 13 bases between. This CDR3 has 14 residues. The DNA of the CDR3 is TGTGCCAGCAGTTTCGGACAGGGAGGGGAGACCCAGTACTTC. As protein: CASSFGQGGETQYF.